Listed below are T cell receptor beta chains from one sample, sequenced in a study of blood T cell repertoires in COVID-19. This table comes from immunoSEQ multiplex PCR, and its TCRdb copy is limited to in-frame clones, with some not included. The sample lists some 150,000 clones; over 75% were seen once. The sample comprised PBMCs or T cells enriched from blood (not recorded which). The receptors originated from a human donor with acute COVID-19. The donor label of this sample is uncertain. Both conserved end residues are part of each CDR3. Fields, in order: CDR3 DNA, CDR3 protein, clone size, D gene, J gene, V gene. A D gene is named only where the DNA matches it firmly. Rows give clone size only sometimes, using once, few, many, or a class for an expanded clone.

TGTGCCAGCAGTTTGAGTACTGGGACTAGCACAGATACGCAGTATTTT | CASSLSTGTSTDTQYF | - | - | TRBJ2-3 | TRBV6-5
TGTGCCAGCAGCGTAGGTGGAAGGCCGGACAGGGGCAAAAACATTCAGTACTTC | CASSVGGRPDRGKNIQYF | - | TRBD1 | TRBJ2-4 | TRBV9
TGTGCCACCAGTGATTCGCCCACAGGGGTGACGTCAGAGACCCAGTACTTC | CATSDSPTGVTSETQYF | - | TRBD1 | TRBJ2-5 | TRBV24-1
TGCGCCAGCAGCTTGAGGAGAGATACGCAGTATTTT | CASSLRRDTQYF | - | - | TRBJ2-3 | TRBV5-1
TGTGCCAGCAGCCCGGTTATTAGGGGGCGCGGCTACACCTTC | CASSPVIRGRGYTF | - | TRBD1 | TRBJ1-2 | TRBV7-8
TGTGCCAGCAGTTCCGGGTACGAAGCTTTCTTT | CASSSGYEAFF | - | - | TRBJ1-1 | TRBV28
TGTGCCAGCAGCTTGGTTACCCAATCGGGACCTAATAATACCGGGGGTGGTTTTTTT | CASSLVTQSGPNNTGGGFF | - | - | TRBJ1-4 | TRBV11-2
TGTGCCAGCAGCGAGGGGACACGAAGTGAAAAACTGTTTTTT | CASSEGTRSEKLFF | - | - | TRBJ1-4 | TRBV9
TGTGCCAGCTCACCACCGGGGGGGCCCGTCCAAGAGACCCAGTACTTC | CASSPPGGPVQETQYF | once | - | TRBJ2-5 | TRBV18
TGTGCCAGCAGCCACCGTAACGGGACAGAGAGCACAGATACGCAGTATTTT | CASSHRNGTESTDTQYF | - | TRBD1 | TRBJ2-3 | TRBV7-2
TGTGCCAGCAGGGGCTCCTATGGCTACACCTTC | CASRGSYGYTF | - | - | TRBJ1-2 | TRBV12-3/TRBV12-4
TGTGCCTGGAGTTCACAGGGGAACACTGAAGCTTTCTTT | CAWSSQGNTEAFF | once | - | TRBJ1-1 | TRBV30
TGTGCCAGCAGGTCGCTAGGGCGGGATGCTGAAGCTTTCTTT | CASRSLGRDAEAFF | - | - | TRBJ1-1 | TRBV5-4
TGTGCCAGCAGCCTTCCTAGGGACAGGGACTACACCGGGGAGCTGTTTTTT | CASSLPRDRDYTGELFF | - | TRBD1 | TRBJ2-2 | TRBV4-2
TGTGCCAGCGAAGAGGGGGCCTTAGACGAGCAGTACTTC | CASEEGALDEQYF | - | TRBD1 | TRBJ2-7 | TRBV7-9
TGTGCCAGCGGTTTAACGGGACAGGGATCCGGGGAGCTGTTTTTT | CASGLTGQGSGELFF | - | TRBD1 | TRBJ2-2 | TRBV6-5
TGTGCCAGCAGCTACCCCGGGACAGAGAACACTGAAGCTTTCTTT | CASSYPGTENTEAFF | - | TRBD1 | TRBJ1-1 | TRBV7-9
TGTGCCAGCAGTGAATATGGGGGAGGGTGGGAGACCCAGTACTTC | CASSEYGGGWETQYF | - | TRBD2 | TRBJ2-5 | TRBV25-1
TGTGCCAGTACGCTAGCGGGGGGGCGGCGAGATACGCAGTATTTT | CASTLAGGRRDTQYF | - | TRBD2 | TRBJ2-3 | TRBV19
TGTGCCAGCAGCCCCGAAAGGGGGACAGGGGGCTACGAGCAGTACTTC | CASSPERGTGGYEQYF | - | TRBD1 | TRBJ2-7 | TRBV7-6
TGCGCCAGCAGGCAGGGTCGGAACACTGAAGCTTTCTTT | CASRQGRNTEAFF | - | - | TRBJ1-1 | TRBV4-1
TGTGCCAGCAGATTCGACAGGGGGCAGGGTACTGAAGCTTTCTTT | CASRFDRGQGTEAFF | - | TRBD1 | TRBJ1-1 | TRBV27
TGTGCCAGCAGTTACGGGGGCGCCTATGGCTACACCTTC | CASSYGGAYGYTF | - | - | TRBJ1-2 | TRBV6-5
TGTGCCAGCAGCACTGACAGAAAGACCACAGATACGCAGTATTTT | CASSTDRKTTDTQYF | - | - | TRBJ2-3 | TRBV9
TGTGCCAGCAGCCAAACGGCATTGAGGGGGGGCCAGGAGACCCAGTACTTC | CASSQTALRGGQETQYF | few | - | TRBJ2-5 | TRBV4-2
TGTGCCACCAAAACAGGGACGAACACCGGGGAGCTGTTTTTT | CATKTGTNTGELFF | - | - | TRBJ2-2 | TRBV19
TGTGCCAGTAGCGACCGGGACAGGGGAACTTCACCCCTCCACTTT | CASSDRDRGTSPLHF | once | TRBD1 | TRBJ1-6 | TRBV19
TGTGCCAGCAGCTTAAACCTTCGGGCTTTCTTT | CASSLNLRAFF | - | - | TRBJ1-1 | TRBV7-3
TGCAGCGTTCGGACAGCCACTGAAGCTTTCTTT | CSVRTATEAFF | once | - | TRBJ1-1 | TRBV29-1
TGTGCCAGCAGCCAGCCGGGACAGGAACGGAATACGCAGTATTTT | CASSQPGQERNTQYF | - | TRBD1 | TRBJ2-3 | TRBV4-2
TGCGCCAGCAGCCATGAATGGACAGGGGAAGGCGAGCAGTACTTC | CASSHEWTGEGEQYF | - | TRBD1 | TRBJ2-7 | TRBV4-3
TGTGCCAGCAGAAGCGGGGGGGCTGAAGCTTTCTTT | CASRSGGAEAFF | once | - | TRBJ1-1 | TRBV27
TGTGCCGCCGGGGATAGGGGGTTTGATTCTGGGGCCAACGTCCTGACTTTC | CAAGDRGFDSGANVLTF | - | - | TRBJ2-6 | TRBV19
TGTGCCAGCAGCTTGGACAGGGGCGACTACGAGCAGTACTTC | CASSLDRGDYEQYF | once | TRBD1 | TRBJ2-7 | TRBV5-4
TGCGCCAGCAGCCTCCAAGAGACCCAGTACTTC | CASSLQETQYF | once | - | TRBJ2-5 | TRBV5-1
TGTGCCACCTCGGGGGGCAGGTCAGGCGAGCAGTACTTC | CATSGGRSGEQYF | once | - | TRBJ2-7 | TRBV5-6
TGTGCCAGCAGCCACTCCGGCGGAGGGTACGAGCAGTACTTC | CASSHSGGGYEQYF | - | - | TRBJ2-7 | TRBV5-6
TGTGCCAGTTATCCGGGACAGGGGATCACAGATACGCAGTATTTT | CASYPGQGITDTQYF | - | TRBD1 | TRBJ2-3 | TRBV6-5
TGCAGCGTTGAGAGCGGGAGCTCCTACGAGCAGTACTTC | CSVESGSSYEQYF | - | TRBD2 | TRBJ2-7 | TRBV29-1
TGCGCCAGCAGCGCTGACACCTTCGATACCCTGACTTTC | CASSADTFDTLTF | - | - | TRBJ2-6 | TRBV5-1
TGTGCCAGCAGCTTAGCCAGTAACTATGGCTACACCTTC | CASSLASNYGYTF | - | - | TRBJ1-2 | TRBV7-9
TGTGCCAGTAGTTCACAGGGCTACGAGCAGTACTTC | CASSSQGYEQYF | - | - | TRBJ2-7 | TRBV19
TGCGCCAGCAGCTTGGTCGTTGACACCGGGGAGCTGTTTTTT | CASSLVVDTGELFF | - | - | TRBJ2-2 | TRBV5-1
TGTGCCAGCAGTGGGACAGGGGGCGACGAGCAGTACTTC | CASSGTGGDEQYF | - | TRBD1 | TRBJ2-7 | TRBV2
TGTGCCATCAGTGCCCGGGACAGCACGGAGAACACTGAAGCTTTCTTT | CAISARDSTENTEAFF | - | TRBD1 | TRBJ1-1 | TRBV10-3
TGTGCCAGTAGTAGAGGACAGGGGGCCGGCAATCAGCCCCAGCATTTT | CASSRGQGAGNQPQHF | - | TRBD1 | TRBJ1-5 | TRBV19
TGTGCCAGCAGCCTCCCCCCACTAGCGGGGGGCGGGGCGCAGTATTTT | CASSLPPLAGGGAQYF | - | TRBD2 | TRBJ2-3 | TRBV3-1/TRBV3-2
TGTGCCAGCAGACCCGGACAGTGGGGCTATGGCTACACCTTC | CASRPGQWGYGYTF | - | - | TRBJ1-2 | TRBV6-5
TGTGCCAGCAGCGGGGACAGGGGATCCTACAATGAGCAGTTCTTC | CASSGDRGSYNEQFF | - | TRBD1 | TRBJ2-1 | TRBV7-9
TGTGCCAGCAGCTTACTCGACAAGGATTCACCCCTCCACTTT | CASSLLDKDSPLHF | - | - | TRBJ1-6 | TRBV7-2
TGTGCCACCAGCGGACAGGCCCCTCTGAGGGAAGCTTTCTTT | CATSGQAPLREAFF | - | TRBD1 | TRBJ1-1 | TRBV15
TGTGCCATCAGTGAGTCCCTCGGACTAGCGGGGGGCCGAAACACCGGGGAGCTGTTTTTT | CAISESLGLAGGRNTGELFF | - | TRBD2 | TRBJ2-2 | TRBV10-3